One sample yielded the 3 T cell receptor beta chains listed below, sequenced in a study of identical twins. TCRdb used MiXCR to reprocess the 5' RACE reads, holding one entry per CDR3 protein. The sample comprises about 920,000 distinct CDR3 sequences, 12% of which are singletons, and around 1.5% rests with the top ten. The sample was also reused in another study, on yellow fever vaccine responses in identical twins.

The source material was PBMCs. These receptors were taken from a woman aged 18-29 years in good health.

This clonotype was detected only a few times. The chain recombines TRBV29-1 with TRBJ2-7; D gene uncertain. The germline V gene has CDR1 SQVTM and CDR2 ANQGSEA. This CDR3 spans 16 amino acids. The germline V and J ends were trimmed by 1 base and 1 base, with 17 bases remaining between them. The DNA for the CDR3 is TGCAGCGTTGAAGGGCCGGGTAAGGGCCAGTCCTACGAGCAGTACTTC. It yields the protein CSVEGPGKGQSYEQYF.

This chain joins TRBV6-5 and TRBJ2-5, with TRBD2 identical over 10 bases. From germline, CDR1 is MNHEY and CDR2 SVGAGI. Unmatched junction bases numbered 17, after V lost 4 bases and J lost 3 bases. The CDR3 consists of 19 residues. Here the CDR3 DNA reads TGTGCCAGCAGTTCCCCTGCGTTAGCGGGGGGCCCTGGCGAAGAGACCCAGTACTTC. This codes for CASSSPALAGGPGEETQYF.

The sample holds a few counts of this clonotype. This chain connects TRBV13 to TRBJ2-3, with D hard to call. Trimming pared 5 bases from V and 3 bases from J, leaving 9 bases between. This CDR3 comprises 13 residues. Germline assignment: CDR1 PRHDT and CDR2 FYEKMQ (reference sequence). CDR3 nucleotides: TGTGCCAGCAGCCTACAGAGGACAGATACGCAGTATTTT. It specifies CASSLQRTDTQYF. Supplemented by reference TRBV13 and TRBJ2-3, the full variable domain reads AAGVIQSPRHLIKEKRETATLKCYPIPRHDTVYWYQQGPGQDPQFLISFYEKMQSDKGSIPDRFSAQQFSDYHSELNMSSLELGDSALYFCASSLQRTDTQYFGPGTRLTVL.